The 23 T cell receptor beta chains reported below all come from one sample, sequenced in a study of control samples from healthy donors and cancer patients (dated by TCRdb to about 2020). Library creation used the immunoSEQ multiplex PCR assay. TCRdb obtained this table from immuneACCESS and retained in-frame rearrangements with V and J assigned. These tables miss some clones; where compared with another copy, unresolved V genes account for less than half of the shortfall, and the remainder is unexplained. The table for this sample lists about 110,000 clones; around 89% of them were counted only once. Of the sample, around 17% falls within the top ten clones. The sequencing sample was made of blood. The source of these receptors is a woman in her forties or fifties in good health.

The chain has TRBV9 and TRBJ1-2; D is possibly TRBD1 (5 bases). Germline CDR1 reads SGDLS; CDR2 reads YYNGEE. This CDR3 has 14 amino acids. The V gene lost 0 bases and the J gene lost 4 bases, with 10 bases spanning the gap. CDR3 sequence reads: CASSVGDAGYGYTF. In nucleotides, the CDR3 is TGTGCCAGCAGCGTAGGGGACGCTGGCTATGGCTACACCTTC.

V and J are TRBV5-1 and TRBJ1-2; D is unresolved. Germline V CDR1 and CDR2: SGHRS, YFSETQ. The CDR3 has 13 residues. Trimming shortened V by 1 base and J by 7 bases, and 11 bases separated the two germline ends. The DNA of the CDR3 is TGCGCCAGCAGCTTGCGGGTTATGTCTGGCTACACCTTC. This gives the protein CASSLRVMSGYTF.

The chain links TRBV5-1 to TRBJ1-6, with 9 bases matching TRBD1. Germline CDR1 is SGHRS and CDR2 is YFSETQ. Trimming at V came to 3 bases and at J to 10 bases, leaving 8 bases not matched to a gene. The CDR3 has 15 residues. The CDR3 sequence: CASSWTGATRSPLHF. The CDR3 DNA reads TGCGCCAGCAGCTGGACAGGGGCTACTCGCTCACCCCTCCACTTT.

The V gene is TRBV24-1, the J gene TRBJ2-5; 8 bases fit TRBD1. Trimming at V came to 3 bases and at J to 4 bases, leaving 18 bases not matched to a gene. The CDR3 spans 19 residues. Germline V gene lookup returns CDR1 KGHDR and CDR2 SFDVKD. CDR3 region: CATSDPPRDRLARGETQYF. The CDR3 region has the DNA TGTGCCACCAGTGATCCCCCCCGGGACAGGCTCGCGAGGGGAGAGACCCAGTACTTC.

CDR3 in DNA: TGTGCCAGCAGTGAAGAAATTCCGGGAGGGCCCTACGAGCAGTACGTC. Translated: CASSEEIPGGPYEQYV. The chain links TRBV2 to TRBJ2-7; 8 bases align to TRBD2. The CDR3 sequence is 16 residues long. Trimming cost V 1 base and J 2 bases; bases outside gene matches: 7. The germline V gene has CDR1 SNHLY and CDR2 FYNNEI.

This chain links TRBV10-3 with TRBJ1-4; TRBD1 might be the D (6 bases). The CDR3 totals 15 residues. The germline V gene has CDR1 ENHRY and CDR2 SYGVKD. V was cut by 4 bases and J by 1 base, with 10 bases left in between. CDR3 DNA: TGTGCCATCAGTGCGGGAGGGGGAACTAATGAAAAACTGTTTTTT. Its translation is CAISAGGGTNEKLFF.

The chain combines TRBV12-3 or TRBV12-4 with TRBJ2-3, with no clear D. V was pared by 6 bases and J by 6 bases, with 13 bases between. This CDR3 comprises 13 residues. The CDR3 loop reads CASSSPNWDTQYF. CDR3 DNA sequence: TGTGCCAGCAGCTCACCTAATTGGGATACGCAGTATTTT.

The chain employs TRBV11-3 and TRBJ1-1; D remains unclear. The V end lost 1 base, the J end lost 8 bases, and 11 bases lay between the germline ends. The CDR3 is 13 residues long. Per the germline V gene, CDR1 is SGHNT and CDR2 is YENEEA. The CDR3: CASSLAPGVEAFF. CDR3 bases: TGTGCCAGCAGCTTAGCCCCCGGGGTGGAAGCTTTCTTT.

The rearrangement links TRBV21-1 to TRBJ2-3; no DNA check was done on the table's D call, TRBD1. TRBV21-1 is recorded as a pseudogene. The CDR3 length is 14 residues. The CDR3 protein is CASSRGRGPDTQYF. The DNA for the CDR3 is TGTGCCAGCAGCAGGGGGCGTGGCCCAGATACGCAGTATTTT.

The chain is built from TRBV15 and TRBJ2-5; no definite D call. Germline V gene sequence: CDR1 LNHNV, CDR2 YYDKDF (reference sequence). This CDR3 has 14 amino acids. V dropped 0 bases and J dropped 0 bases, with 5 bases sitting between them. As DNA, the CDR3 is TGTGCCACCAGCAGAGATTTTGACCAAGAGACCCAGTACTTC. Amino acid sequence: CATSRDFDQETQYF. The variable domain in full, with the rest retrieved from reference TRBV15 and TRBJ2-5, is DAMVIQNPRYQVTQFGKPVTLSCSQTLNHNVMYWYQQKSSQAPKLLFHYYDKDFNNEADTPDNFQSRRPNTSFCFLDIRSPGLGDTAMYLCATSRDFDQETQYFGPGTRLLVL.

The DNA of the CDR3 is TGTGCCAGCAGTCACACCCCCGACCCCAACTATGGCTACACCTTC. It is translated as CASSHTPDPNYGYTF. This rearrangement joins TRBV6-5 to TRBJ1-2; D not resolved. The CDR3 has 15 residues. V lost 5 bases to trimming and J lost 2 bases, with 15 bases between them. Germline CDR1 and CDR2: MNHEY and SVGAGI.

V gene TRBV7-9 combines with J gene TRBJ1-6; D is unresolved. This CDR3 is built from 13 residues. The V end lost 5 bases, the J end lost 7 bases, and 9 bases lay between the germline ends. CDR1 SEHNR and CDR2 FQNEAQ come from the germline V gene (reference sequence). The CDR3 here is CASSPMNNSPLHF. As DNA, the CDR3 is TGTGCCAGCAGCCCGATGAACAATTCACCCCTCCACTTT.

The CDR3 here is CASSLQGGVIGAFF. The CDR3 nucleotides are TGTGCCAGCAGCTTACAGGGAGGGGTAATTGGAGCTTTCTTT. The gene calls are TRBV7-6 and TRBJ1-1; possible D gene TRBD1, 5 bases. The V end lost 2 bases, the J end lost 10 bases, and 17 bases lay between the germline ends. The CDR3 has 14 amino acids. Germline V lookup: CDR1 SGHVS, CDR2 FNYEAQ.

The rearrangement uses TRBV19 and TRBJ2-3; TRBD1 agrees at 10 bases. This CDR3 region has 16 residues. The germline V gene has CDR1 LNHDA and CDR2 SQIVND (reference sequence). After removal of 4 bases from V and 2 bases from J, the junction contained 6 bases not matched to a gene. CDR3 sequence: CASSTRTGGYTDTQYF. The CDR3 coding sequence is TGTGCCAGTAGTACCCGGACAGGGGGGTACACAGATACGCAGTATTTT. The full variable domain, completed using reference TRBV19 and TRBJ2-3, is DGGITQSPKYLFRKEGQNVTLSCEQNLNHDAMYWYRQDPGQGLRLIYYSQIVNDFQKGDIAEGYSVSREKKESFPLTVTSAQKNPTAFYLCASSTRTGGYTDTQYFGPGTRLTVL.

The chain links TRBV6-2 or TRBV6-3 to TRBJ2-5; 7 bases fit TRBD2. With V trimmed by 2 bases and J by 2 bases, 14 bases remained unmatched. This CDR3 has 18 residues. The germline V gene has CDR1 MNHEY and CDR2 SVGEGT. The CDR3 reads CASSYPPAGIGRQETQYF. CDR3 DNA sequence: TGTGCCAGCAGTTACCCCCCAGCGGGAATTGGTAGGCAAGAGACCCAGTACTTC.

This chain connects TRBV6-2 or TRBV6-3 to TRBJ2-1, with a weak D call TRBD2 (6 bases). Per the germline V gene, CDR1 is MNHEY and CDR2 is SVGEGT. This CDR3 is built from 15 residues. V lost 3 bases, J lost 2 bases, and 11 bases lay in between. The CDR3 DNA follows: TGTGCCAGCAGTTATTTGGGGAGGCCCTACAATGAGCAGTTCTTC. Protein sequence: CASSYLGRPYNEQFF.

The V call is TRBV11-3, the J call TRBJ1-2; D unclear. The CDR3 runs to 13 residues. Trimming took off 4 bases at V and 6 bases at J, with 12 bases between the two ends. CDR1 and CDR2 from the germline V gene are SGHNT and YENEEA. The CDR3 DNA sequence: TGTGCCAGCAGCTCCCGGGGAGGAGATGGCTACACCTTC. Encoded protein: CASSSRGGDGYTF.

The chain couples TRBV29-1 to TRBJ2-7, with TRBD1 as a possible D gene (5 bases). Trimming left V 3 bases short and J 5 bases short, with 8 bases between. The CDR3 totals 11 residues. In germline, CDR1 is SQVTM, CDR2 ANQGSEA. The CDR3 reads CSVEGPHEQYF. The DNA of the CDR3 is TGCAGCGTTGAGGGGCCCCACGAGCAGTACTTC.

This clone appeared a few times. The chain recombines TRBV5-1 with TRBJ2-1, with TRBD1 as a possible D gene (6 bases). The CDR3 sequence is 17 residues long. The germline gives CDR1 SGHRS, CDR2 YFSETQ. Trimming took 0 bases from V and 1 from J, leaving 14 bases between them. The CDR3 reads CASSLGHRDISYNEQFF. The CDR3 bases are TGCGCCAGCAGCTTGGGCCACAGGGATATTTCCTACAATGAGCAGTTCTTC.

The chain combines TRBV5-4 with TRBJ2-1, with D possibly matching TRBD2 (8 bases). Germline V gene lookup returns CDR1 SGHNT and CDR2 YYREEE (reference sequence). The CDR3 runs to 13 residues. The germline V and J ends were trimmed by 7 bases and 10 bases, with 18 bases remaining between them. Written as DNA, the CDR3 is TGTGCCAGCGCAACCTTAGCGGGACAGGAGCAGTTCTTC. Translating it yields CASATLAGQEQFF.

This chain connects TRBV19 to TRBJ1-3, with 9 bases that match TRBD1. J was trimmed by 2 bases and V by 5 bases; bases with no gene match: 4. Germline CDR1 and CDR2: LNHDA and SQIVND (reference sequence). This CDR3 is built from 15 residues. The CDR3 DNA reads as TGTGCCAGTAGTGGACAGGGGTACCCTGGAAACACCATATATTTT. Translated, it gives CASSGQGYPGNTIYF.

The rearrangement joins TRBV12-5 to TRBJ1-2; no clear D. The CDR3 extends over 12 amino acids. Germline CDR1 LGHNT, CDR2 FRNRAP. V lost 4 bases, J lost 6 bases, and 9 bases lay in between. Here the CDR3 DNA reads TGTGCTAGTGGTTACGAGGCTCATGGCTACACCTTC. Its translation: CASGYEAHGYTF.

The gene calls are TRBV7-9 and TRBJ2-3, with a weak D call TRBD2 (6 bases). The CDR3 runs 15 residues. V lost 5 bases and J lost 4, with 16 bases in between. CDR1 and CDR2 from the germline V gene are SEHNR and FQNEAQ (reference sequence). CDR3 amino acids: CASSLTRGSADTQYF. The DNA of the CDR3 is TGTGCCAGCAGCCTCACGCGGGGTAGCGCAGATACGCAGTATTTT.